This T cell receptor (beta chain) came from a study of spatial heterogeneity in lung cancer. Study results and limitations: Tumors with more nonsynonymous mutations had more expanded intratumoral alpha and beta TCRs.

TCRdb fed the 5' RACE reads into MiXCR, producing one record per CDR3 protein. The sample lists around 9,200 distinct CDR3 sequences, 4% to 6% seen once, with 13% to 15% in the top ten. The CDR3 runs to 15 residues. Germline lookup yields CDR1 SGHVS and CDR2 FQNEAQ. Trimming at V came to 1 base and at J to 4 bases, leaving 3 bases not matched to a gene. In this sample, this clonotype turned up many times. What it binds is not known. Time point indicated: sample taken at primary tumor resection. The sample here was lung tumor tissue, taken at surgery. This rearrangement joins TRBV7-8 to TRBJ1-2; TRBD1 matches 10 bases. The receptor was derived from a female donor with early-stage non-small cell lung cancer. The CDR3 loop is CASSLGDRGVYGYTF. In DNA, the CDR3 is TGTGCCAGCAGCTTAGGGGACAGGGGAGTCTATGGCTACACCTTC.